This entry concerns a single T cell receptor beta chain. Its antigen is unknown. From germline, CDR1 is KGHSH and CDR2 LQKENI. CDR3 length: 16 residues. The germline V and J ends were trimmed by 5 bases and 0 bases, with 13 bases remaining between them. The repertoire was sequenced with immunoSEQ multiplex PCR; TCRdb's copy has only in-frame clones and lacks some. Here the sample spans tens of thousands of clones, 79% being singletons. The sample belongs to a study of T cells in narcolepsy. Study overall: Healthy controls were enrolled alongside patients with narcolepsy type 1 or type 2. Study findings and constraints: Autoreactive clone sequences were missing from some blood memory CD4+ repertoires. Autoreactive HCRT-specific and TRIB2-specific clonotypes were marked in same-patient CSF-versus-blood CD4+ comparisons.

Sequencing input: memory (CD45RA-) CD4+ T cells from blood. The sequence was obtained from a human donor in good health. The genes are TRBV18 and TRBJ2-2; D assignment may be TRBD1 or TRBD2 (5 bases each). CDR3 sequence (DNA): TGTGCCAGCTCATCCGCTCGAGGGGCGAACACCGGGGAGCTGTTTTTT. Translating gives CASSSARGANTGELFF.